These 17 T cell receptor beta chains came from one sample sequenced in a study of T cells in Graves' hyperthyroidism and ophthalmopathy (dated by TCRdb to between 2019 and 2020). Library preparation employed multiplex PCR. TCRdb names Illumina HiSeq 2000 as the instrument used. The TCR beta CDR3 regions were amplified from the RNA transcripts. The TCR CDR3 was subjected to a first round of RT-PCR using the HTBI primer set and the Qiagen OneStep RT-PCR kit. TCRdb reprocessing: public reads trimmed at Q25 with fastp, clones called with MiXCR, in-frame beta chains kept. CDR3 protein sequences are deduplicated, and each keeps its most common genes and DNA. The table for this sample lists fewer than 750,000 distinct CDR3 sequences; under 15% of them were counted only once. Of the sample, roughly 4.3% falls within the top ten clones. Sequencing was performed on blood. The receptors shown here come from a woman aged 40 to 49 with Graves' ophthalmopathy.

The chain has TRBV30 and TRBJ2-7; D uncertain. Germline CDR1 GTSNPN, CDR2 SVGIG (reference sequence). V dropped 0 bases and J dropped 4 bases, with 7 bases sitting between them. This CDR3 has 12 residues. The chain's CDR3 is CAWSVWGYEQYF. The DNA for the CDR3 is TGTGCCTGGAGTGTATGGGGTTACGAGCAGTACTTC.

The sample holds one count of this clonotype. This rearrangement joins TRBV9 to TRBJ1-1; 9 positions agree with TRBD1. Unmatched junction bases numbered 9, after V lost 4 bases and J lost 5 bases. Germline lookup yields CDR1 SGDLS and CDR2 YYNGEE. CDR3 size: 15 residues. CDR3 residues: CASSIGGQGGTEAFF. The DNA of the CDR3 is TGTGCCAGCAGCATAGGGGGACAGGGTGGGACTGAAGCTTTCTTT.

This clonotype was seen at least ten times. The rearrangement joins TRBV20-1 to TRBJ1-2; no firm D call. The ends were cut back, 3 bases at V and 8 bases at J, with 10 bases in the middle. Germline CDR1 DFQATT, CDR2 SNEGSKA (reference sequence). This CDR3 has 11 residues. The CDR3 nucleotides read TGCAGTGCTAGCACGATACGGGGCTACACCTTC. This gives the protein CSASTIRGYTF.

There are many counts of this clonotype. The CDR3 is CASSLPGQEAETQYF. Here the CDR3 DNA reads TGTGCCAGCAGTTTGCCGGGACAGGAAGCGGAGACCCAGTACTTC. This rearrangement joins TRBV28 to TRBJ2-5; 8 bases are shared with TRBD1. Per germline, CDR1 MDHEN and CDR2 SYDVKM. The CDR3 has 15 residues. J lost 5 bases, V lost 3 bases, and 8 bases had no gene match.

This clonotype was observed many times. V and J are TRBV20-1 and TRBJ1-3; TRBD1 might be the D (5 bases). Germline V gives CDR1 DFQATT, CDR2 SNEGSKA (reference sequence). CDR3 length: 14 amino acids. The V end was cut by 4 bases, the J end by 2 bases, with 12 bases between. For the CDR3, the DNA is TGCAGTGCTAACGCCGCAGGGACTGGAAACACCATATATTTT. Protein: CSANAAGTGNTIYF.

This clonotype was recorded many times. This sequence joins TRBV10-3 and TRBJ2-5; 8 nucleotides line up with TRBD1. The CDR3 totals 14 residues. The V segment lost 4 bases and the J segment 2 bases; nucleotides outside the gene matches: 3. In germline, CDR1 is ENHRY, CDR2 SYGVKD. CDR3: CAISGGTGQETQYF. In DNA, the CDR3 is TGTGCCATCAGTGGAGGGACAGGACAAGAGACCCAGTACTTC.

This clonotype showed up many times. The chain employs TRBV12-3 or TRBV12-4 and TRBJ2-5; D uncertain. The CDR3 contains 14 residues. Trimming took 6 bases from V and 5 from J, leaving 16 bases between them. This chain's CDR3 is CASSSDGWGETQYF. The CDR3 DNA sequence: TGTGCCAGCAGCTCCGACGGGTGGGGTGAGACCCAGTACTTC.

This clonotype showed up many times. The chain employs TRBV12-5 and TRBJ2-7; 7 nucleotides align to TRBD2. Germline CDR1 is LGHNT and CDR2 is FRNRAP. The V segment lost 4 bases and the J segment 6 bases; nucleotides outside the gene matches: 12. This CDR3 comprises 15 residues. CDR3 nucleotide sequence: TGTGCTAGTGGTTCGCTCATTAGTGGCGGGAGCGAGCAGTACTTC. This codes for CASGSLISGGSEQYF.

This clonotype was recorded at least ten times. The chain links TRBV10-3 to TRBJ1-1; D remains unclear. The germline CDR1 and CDR2 sequences are ENHRY and SYGVKD. This CDR3 region has 13 residues. V was clipped by 0 bases and J by 5 bases, with 7 bases between them. CDR3 region: CAISESLGTEAFF. The CDR3, as DNA: TGTGCCATCAGTGAGTCCCTGGGGACTGAAGCTTTCTTT.

This clonotype was seen at least ten times. This chain uses TRBV11-3 with TRBJ1-1; 7 bases fit TRBD1. V lost 5 bases, J lost 5 bases, and 8 bases stayed unmatched. CDR3 length: 14 residues. Germline V gene data show CDR1 as SGHNT and CDR2 as YENEEA. CDR3 loop: CASSPDPGQTEAFF. The CDR3 DNA reads TGTGCCAGCAGCCCGGACCCGGGACAGACTGAAGCTTTCTTT.

This clonotype appeared many times. The chain couples TRBV6-5 to TRBJ2-5; D not certain. CDR1 and CDR2 from the germline V gene are MNHEY and SVGAGI. The ends were cut back, 5 bases at V and 2 bases at J, with 9 bases in the middle. The CDR3 loop spans 13 amino acids. CDR3 in amino acids: CASSNWQQETQYF. CDR3 bases: TGTGCCAGCAGTAACTGGCAGCAAGAGACCCAGTACTTC.

This clonotype was seen at least ten times. The CDR3 protein is CASSAQQGYTEAFF. The CDR3 DNA is TGTGCCAGCAGTGCCCAACAGGGGTACACTGAAGCTTTCTTT. This chain links TRBV6-1 with TRBJ1-1, with 7 bases aligning to TRBD1. Unmatched junction bases numbered 5, after V lost 4 bases and J lost 3 bases. The CDR3 has 14 amino acids. In germline, CDR1 is MNHNS, CDR2 SASEGT.

This clonotype was recorded at least ten times. This chain links TRBV20-1 with TRBJ2-5, with 9 positions matching TRBD2. The junction had 11 bases not matched to a gene; V was cut back by 0 bases and J by 3 bases. The CDR3 consists of 17 residues. Per germline, CDR1 DFQATT and CDR2 SNEGSKA (reference sequence). The CDR3 nucleotides read TGCAGTGCTAGAGATCAGGGCGGGAGGGCCCTCAAAGAGACCCAGTACTTC. This sequence encodes CSARDQGGRALKETQYF.

V and J are TRBV29-1 and TRBJ1-1, with TRBD1 as a possible D gene (5 bases). The CDR3 totals 13 residues. The V end lost 6 bases, the J end lost 5 bases, and 16 bases lay between the germline ends. Germline V lookup: CDR1 SQVTM, CDR2 ANQGSEA. CDR3 sequence reads: CSVERGEETEAFF. CDR3 coding DNA: TGCAGCGTGGAGAGGGGCGAGGAGACTGAAGCTTTCTTT.

This clonotype was counted at least ten times. V usage is TRBV12-3 or TRBV12-4 and J usage is TRBJ2-7; possible D gene TRBD1, 6 bases. The germline V and J ends were trimmed by 1 base and 3 bases, with 7 bases remaining between them. The CDR3 sequence is 13 residues long. CDR3 sequence: CASSLDRVYEQYF. CDR3 DNA sequence: TGTGCCAGCAGTTTAGACAGGGTCTACGAGCAGTACTTC.

The chain joins TRBV11-1 to TRBJ2-7; 11 bases agree with TRBD2. With V trimmed by 4 bases and J by 0 bases, 5 bases remained unmatched. The length of the CDR3 is 16 residues. CDR1 is SGHAT and CDR2 is FQDESV in the germline V gene (reference sequence). The CDR3 region is CASSSRTSGHSYEQYF. The CDR3 nucleotides are TGTGCCAGCAGCTCTCGGACTAGCGGGCACTCCTACGAGCAGTACTTC.

This clonotype was seen many times. J is TRBJ1-3 and V is TRBV15; D is undetermined. V shed 5 bases and J shed 0 bases, with 8 bases lying between them. There are 14 residues in the CDR3. Germline CDR1 reads LNHNV; CDR2 reads YYDKDF (reference sequence). The CDR3 bases are TGTGCCACCAGCCCCAGCTACTCTGGAAACACCATATATTTT. It is translated as CATSPSYSGNTIYF.